A selection of T cell receptor beta chains follows, all from one sample in a study of T cells in Graves' hyperthyroidism and ophthalmopathy. TCRdb re-called the multiplex PCR reads through MiXCR, storing one row per CDR3 protein. The table lists around 190,000 distinct CDR3 sequences, roughly a sixth of them singletons. The sample was blood. The receptors here all came from a woman aged 45-59 years with Graves' hyperthyroidism. Both conserved end residues are part of each CDR3. D genes are given only for firm matches. The size field is filled for only some rows; it gives once, few, many or a size class.

TRBV19,15,TRBJ2-7,-,few,TGTGCCAGTAGTGGGCGCAACGCTCCACGTAACGAGCAGTACTTC,CASSGRNAPRNEQYF
TRBV6-5,16,TRBJ2-2,TRBD2,few,TGTGCCAGCAGTTACGTGGCGGGAGGTGGCACCGGGGAGCTGTTTTTT,CASSYVAGGGTGELFF
TRBV7-9,13,TRBJ2-7,TRBD1,many,TGTGCCAGCAGCCCCGGACAGGGTAGAGAGCAGTACTTC,CASSPGQGREQYF
TRBV28,15,TRBJ2-1,TRBD2,many,TGTGCCAGCAGTCCCGGACTAGCGGGATTCGATGAGCAGTTCTTC,CASSPGLAGFDEQFF
TRBV18,16,TRBJ1-4,TRBD1,-,TGTGCCAGCCGAGGACAGGGAGCCGCAACTAATGAAAAACTGTTTTTT,CASRGQGAATNEKLFF
TRBV4-1,15,TRBJ2-2,-,-,TGCGCCAGCAGCCTAAGCCCAGGGGGGGGCCGGGAGCTGTTTTTT,CASSLSPGGGRELFF
TRBV7-9,15,TRBJ2-7,-,few,TGTGCCAGCAGCTCCCCTCTGGCGGGGTCCTACGAGCAGTACTTC,CASSSPLAGSYEQYF
TRBV7-3,15,TRBJ2-2,-,-,TGTGCCAGCAGCTTAACGGCCCAGGGGAGCGGGGAGCTGTTTTTT,CASSLTAQGSGELFF
TRBV20-1,13,TRBJ2-7,-,many,TGCAGTGCTAGAGGACAGGCGACCTACGAGCAGTACTTC,CSARGQATYEQYF
TRBV20-1,13,TRBJ2-4,TRBD1,-,TGCAGCGCAACCGGGACAGGTAGTTACATTCAGTACTTC,CSATGTGSYIQYF
TRBV12-5,10,TRBJ2-5,-,few,TGTGCTAGTGGCGTGGAGACCCAGTACTTC,CASGVETQYF
TRBV7-3,16,TRBJ1-5,-,many,TGTGCCAGCAGCCCCCAGGCTGGGGGGGGTTCTCAGCCCCAGCATTTT,CASSPQAGGGSQPQHF